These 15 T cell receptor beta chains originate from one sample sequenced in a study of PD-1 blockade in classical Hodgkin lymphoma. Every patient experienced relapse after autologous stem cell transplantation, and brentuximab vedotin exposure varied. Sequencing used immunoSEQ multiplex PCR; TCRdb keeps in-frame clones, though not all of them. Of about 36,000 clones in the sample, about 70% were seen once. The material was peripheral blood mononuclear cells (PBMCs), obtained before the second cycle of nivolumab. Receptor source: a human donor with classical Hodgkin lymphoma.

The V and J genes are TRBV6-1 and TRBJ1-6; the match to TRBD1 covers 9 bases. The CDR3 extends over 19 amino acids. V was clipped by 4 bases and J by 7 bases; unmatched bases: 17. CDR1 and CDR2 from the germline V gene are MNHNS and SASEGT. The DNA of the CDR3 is TGTGCCAGCAGTGGGGGACAGGGTACAAATCGCCTAAGAAATTCACCCCTCCACTTT. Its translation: CASSGGQGTNRLRNSPLHF.

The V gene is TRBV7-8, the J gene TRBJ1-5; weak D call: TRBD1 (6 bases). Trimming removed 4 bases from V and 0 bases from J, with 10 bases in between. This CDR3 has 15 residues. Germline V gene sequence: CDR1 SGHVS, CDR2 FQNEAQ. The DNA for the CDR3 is TGTGCCAGCAGCTCCAGGGGATATAGCAATCAGCCCCAGCATTTT. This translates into CASSSRGYSNQPQHF.

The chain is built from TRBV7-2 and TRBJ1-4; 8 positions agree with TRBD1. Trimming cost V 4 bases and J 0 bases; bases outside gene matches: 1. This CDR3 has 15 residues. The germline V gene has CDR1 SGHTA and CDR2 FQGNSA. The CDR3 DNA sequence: TGTGCCAGCAGCTCGACAGGGGCAACTAATGAAAAACTGTTTTTT. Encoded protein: CASSSTGATNEKLFF.

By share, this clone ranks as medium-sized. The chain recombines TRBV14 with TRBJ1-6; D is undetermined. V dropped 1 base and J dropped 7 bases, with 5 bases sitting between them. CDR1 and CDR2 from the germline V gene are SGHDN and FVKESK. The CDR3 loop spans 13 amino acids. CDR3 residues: CASSQVENSPLHF. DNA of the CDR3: TGTGCCAGCAGCCAAGTGGAGAATTCACCCCTCCACTTT.

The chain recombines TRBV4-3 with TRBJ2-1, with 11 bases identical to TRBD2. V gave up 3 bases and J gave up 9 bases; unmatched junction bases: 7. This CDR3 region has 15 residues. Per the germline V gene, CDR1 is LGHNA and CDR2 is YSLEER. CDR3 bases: TGCGCCAGCAGCCATAATAGCGGGGGGGGATTTGAGCAGTTCTTC. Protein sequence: CASSHNSGGGFEQFF.

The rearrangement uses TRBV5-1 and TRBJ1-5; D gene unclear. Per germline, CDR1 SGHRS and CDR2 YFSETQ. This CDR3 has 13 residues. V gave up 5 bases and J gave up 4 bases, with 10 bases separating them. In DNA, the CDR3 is TGCGCCAGCAGGATAGGGAGTAATCAGCCCCAGCATTTT. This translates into CASRIGSNQPQHF.

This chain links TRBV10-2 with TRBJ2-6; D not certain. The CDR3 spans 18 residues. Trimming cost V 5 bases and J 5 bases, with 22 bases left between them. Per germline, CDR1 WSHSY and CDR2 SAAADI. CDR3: CASSPWTTSQSRANVLTF. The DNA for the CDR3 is TGCGCCAGCAGTCCATGGACCACTTCTCAAAGTCGGGCCAACGTCCTGACTTTC.

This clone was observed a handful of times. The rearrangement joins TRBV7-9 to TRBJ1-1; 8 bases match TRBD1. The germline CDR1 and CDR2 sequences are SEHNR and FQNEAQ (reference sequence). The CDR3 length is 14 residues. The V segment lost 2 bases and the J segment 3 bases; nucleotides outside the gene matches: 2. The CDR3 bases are TGTGCCAGCAGCTTAACAGGGGGGCACACTGAAGCTTTCTTT. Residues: CASSLTGGHTEAFF.

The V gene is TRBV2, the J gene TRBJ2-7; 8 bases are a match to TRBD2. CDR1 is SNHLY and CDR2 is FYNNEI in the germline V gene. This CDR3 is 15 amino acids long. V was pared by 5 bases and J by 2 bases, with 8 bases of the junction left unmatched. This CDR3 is CASSPNSGATYEQYF. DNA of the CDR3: TGTGCCAGCAGTCCAAATAGCGGGGCCACCTACGAGCAGTACTTC.

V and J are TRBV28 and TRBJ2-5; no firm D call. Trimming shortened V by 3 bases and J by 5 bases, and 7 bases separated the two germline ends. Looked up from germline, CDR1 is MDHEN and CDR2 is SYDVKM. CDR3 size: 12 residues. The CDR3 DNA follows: TGTGCCAGCAGTTTGTACCCGGAGACCCAGTACTTC. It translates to CASSLYPETQYF.

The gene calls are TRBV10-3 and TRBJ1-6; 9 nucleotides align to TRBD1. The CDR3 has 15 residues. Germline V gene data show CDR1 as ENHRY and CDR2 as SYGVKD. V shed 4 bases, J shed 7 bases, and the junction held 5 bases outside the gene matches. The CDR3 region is CAISGTGVANSPLHF. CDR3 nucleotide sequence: TGTGCCATCAGTGGGACAGGGGTGGCGAATTCACCCCTCCACTTT.

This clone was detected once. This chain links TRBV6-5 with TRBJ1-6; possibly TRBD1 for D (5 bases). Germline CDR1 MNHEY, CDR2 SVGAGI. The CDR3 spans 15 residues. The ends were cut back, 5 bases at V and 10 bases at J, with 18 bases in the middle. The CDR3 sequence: CASSRQTARGSPLHF. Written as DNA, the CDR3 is TGTGCCAGCAGTAGACAGACAGCCAGAGGCTCACCCCTCCACTTT.

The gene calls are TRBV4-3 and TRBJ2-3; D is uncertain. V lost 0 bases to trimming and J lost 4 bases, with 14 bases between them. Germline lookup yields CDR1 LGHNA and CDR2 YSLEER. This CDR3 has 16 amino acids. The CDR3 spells CASSQDYTVISDTQYF. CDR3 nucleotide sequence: TGCGCCAGCAGCCAAGACTACACCGTAATCTCAGATACGCAGTATTTT.

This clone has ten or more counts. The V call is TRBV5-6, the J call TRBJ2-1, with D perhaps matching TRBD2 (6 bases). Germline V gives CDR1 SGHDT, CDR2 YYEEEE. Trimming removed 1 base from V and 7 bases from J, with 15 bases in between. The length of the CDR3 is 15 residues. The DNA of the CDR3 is TGTGCCAGCAGCTTGTCCAGCGGGTGGGGGAATGAGCAGTTCTTC. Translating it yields CASSLSSGWGNEQFF.

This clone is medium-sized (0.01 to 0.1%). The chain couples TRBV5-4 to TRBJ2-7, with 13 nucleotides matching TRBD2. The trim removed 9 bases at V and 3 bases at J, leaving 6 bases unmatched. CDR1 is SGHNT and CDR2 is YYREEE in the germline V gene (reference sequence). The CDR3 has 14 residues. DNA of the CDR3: TGTGCCATAGGGACTAGCGGGGAACTCTACGAGCAGTACTTC. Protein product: CAIGTSGELYEQYF.